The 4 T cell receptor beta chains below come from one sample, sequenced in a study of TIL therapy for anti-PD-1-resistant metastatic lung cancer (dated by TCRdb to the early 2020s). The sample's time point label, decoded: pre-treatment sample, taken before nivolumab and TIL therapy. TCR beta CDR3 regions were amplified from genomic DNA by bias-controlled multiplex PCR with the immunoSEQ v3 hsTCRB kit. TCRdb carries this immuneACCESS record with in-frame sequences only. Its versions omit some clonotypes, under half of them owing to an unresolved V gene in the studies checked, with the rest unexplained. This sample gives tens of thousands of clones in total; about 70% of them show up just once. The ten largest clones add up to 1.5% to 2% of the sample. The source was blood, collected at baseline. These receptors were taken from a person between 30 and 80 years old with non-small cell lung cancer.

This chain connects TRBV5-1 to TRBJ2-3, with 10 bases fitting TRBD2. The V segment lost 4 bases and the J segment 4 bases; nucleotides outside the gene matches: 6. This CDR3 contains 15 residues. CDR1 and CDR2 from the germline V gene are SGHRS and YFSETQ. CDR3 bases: TGCGCCAGCAGCCCTCCGGGACTAGCGTCAGATACGCAGTATTTT. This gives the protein CASSPPGLASDTQYF.

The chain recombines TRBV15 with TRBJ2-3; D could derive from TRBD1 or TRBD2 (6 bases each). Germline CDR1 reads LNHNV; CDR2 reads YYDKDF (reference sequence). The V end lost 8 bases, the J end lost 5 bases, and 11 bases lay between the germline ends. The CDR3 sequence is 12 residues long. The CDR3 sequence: CATARGEDTQYF. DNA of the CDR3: TGTGCCACCGCGAGGGGGGAAGATACGCAGTATTTT.

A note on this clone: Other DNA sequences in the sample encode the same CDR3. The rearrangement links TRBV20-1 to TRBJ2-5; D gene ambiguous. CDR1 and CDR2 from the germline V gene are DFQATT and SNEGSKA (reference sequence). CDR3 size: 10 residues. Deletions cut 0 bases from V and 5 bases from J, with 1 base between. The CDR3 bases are TGCAGTGCTAGAGAGGAGACCCAGTACTTC. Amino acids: CSAREETQYF.

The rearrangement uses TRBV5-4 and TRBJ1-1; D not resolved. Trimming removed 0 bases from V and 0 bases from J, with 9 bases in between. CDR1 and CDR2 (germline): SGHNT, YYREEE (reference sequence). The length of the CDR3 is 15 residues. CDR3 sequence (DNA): TGTGCCAGCAGCTTGGAGACCAGCCTGAACACTGAAGCTTTCTTT. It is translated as CASSLETSLNTEAFF.